Listed here is a single TCR beta chain. Its specificity is unknown. The authors prepared UMI-labeled TRB cDNA libraries by 5' RACE. After re-calling the 5' RACE reads, TCRdb lists one entry per CDR3 protein, DNA absent. The sample has under 65,000 distinct CDR3 sequences. These data originate in a study of CXCR3-negative and CXCR3-positive naive CD8 T cells. CDR1 SEHNR and CDR2 FQNEAQ come from the germline V gene (reference sequence). This CDR3 region has 16 residues. Study-wide findings and caveats: Both naive subsets had comparably high diversity; memory CD8+ cells much lower. Naive cells, whether CXCR3-negative or CXCR3-positive, had similar TRBV-TRBJ usage, while memory cells differed.

This clonotype originated in a human donor in good health. Some clones in this sample may be carry-over from other donors' samples. Sequenced sample: memory CD8+ T cells from blood. This chain uses TRBV7-9 with TRBJ2-1; TCRdb's D call of TRBD2 is untestable without DNA. The CDR3 protein is CASSSERETSYNEQFF.